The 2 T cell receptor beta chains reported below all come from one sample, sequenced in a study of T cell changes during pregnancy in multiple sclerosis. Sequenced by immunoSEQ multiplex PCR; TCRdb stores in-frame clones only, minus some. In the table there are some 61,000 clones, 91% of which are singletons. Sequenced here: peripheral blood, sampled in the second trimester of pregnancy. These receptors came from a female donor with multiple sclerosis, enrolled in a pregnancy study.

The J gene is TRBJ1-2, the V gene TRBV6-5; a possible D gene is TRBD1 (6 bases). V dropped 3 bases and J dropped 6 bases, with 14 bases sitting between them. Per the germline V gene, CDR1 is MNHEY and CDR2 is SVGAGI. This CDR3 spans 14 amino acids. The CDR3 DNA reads TGTGCCAGCAGTTATAGTTCAGGGGTCGATGGCTACACCTTC. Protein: CASSYSSGVDGYTF.

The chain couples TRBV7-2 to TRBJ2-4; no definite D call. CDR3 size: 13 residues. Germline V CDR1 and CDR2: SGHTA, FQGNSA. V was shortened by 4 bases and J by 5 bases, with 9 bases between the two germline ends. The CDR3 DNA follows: TGTGCCAGCAGCTCCTATATCGAAAACATTCAGTACTTC. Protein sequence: CASSSYIENIQYF.